Following are 22 T cell receptor beta chains from one sample sequenced in a study of cytomegalovirus exposure and HLA in healthy donors. Primers: 60 Vbeta forward and 13 Jbeta reverse. Libraries were prepared by immunoSEQ multiplex PCR; TCRdb keeps only in-frame clonotypes and omits some of them. The profile shows 130,000 to 150,000 clones, nearly 80% of them singletons. The sample consisted of PBMCs. The source of these receptors is a male donor in good health and CMV-seronegative.

This chain joins TRBV2 and TRBJ1-4; D is perhaps TRBD1 (6 bases). This CDR3 region has 14 residues. Germline V gives CDR1 SNHLY, CDR2 FYNNEI. V gave up 2 bases and J gave up 7 bases, with 11 bases separating them. The CDR3 sequence: CASSEWRQAEKLFF. The DNA for the CDR3 is TGTGCCAGCAGTGAATGGCGACAGGCTGAAAAACTGTTTTTT.

This clone was observed a single time. The chain joins TRBV7-2 to TRBJ1-2, with TRBD1 identical over 10 bases. Losses at the gene ends were 1 base for V and 7 bases for J; bases not matched to a gene: 0. Germline lookup yields CDR1 SGHTA and CDR2 FQGNSA. The CDR3 loop spans 13 amino acids. CDR3 in amino acids: CASSLGDRGGYTF. In nucleotides, the CDR3 is TGTGCCAGCAGCTTAGGGGACAGGGGTGGCTACACCTTC.

The gene calls are TRBV7-2 and TRBJ2-7; D is possibly TRBD1 (6 bases). The CDR3 has 13 residues. The germline CDR1 and CDR2 sequences are SGHTA and FQGNSA. Trimming pared 4 bases from V and 5 bases from J, leaving 12 bases between. For the CDR3, the DNA is TGTGCCAGCAGCTCCAGGGGAGTCGACGAGCAGTACTTC. Translation gives CASSSRGVDEQYF. Variable domain in full (rest from reference TRBV7-2 and TRBJ2-7): GAGVSQSPSNKVTEKGKDVELRCDPISGHTALYWYRQSLGQGLEFLIYFQGNSAPDKSGLPSDRFSAERTGGSVSTLTIQRTQQEDSAVYLCASSSRGVDEQYFGPGTRLTVT.

This clone was counted a single time. The sample holds other DNA sequences that translate to the same CDR3. The chain is built from TRBV4-3 and TRBJ1-1, with TRBD1 matching over 8 bases. Germline assignment: CDR1 LGHNA and CDR2 YSLEER. Losses at the gene ends were 3 bases for V and 5 bases for J; bases not matched to a gene: 8. The CDR3 length is 15 residues. The CDR3 loop is CASSQASQGGTEAFF. CDR3 coding DNA: TGCGCCAGCAGCCAGGCTTCACAGGGGGGGACTGAAGCTTTCTTT.

V usage is TRBV30 and J usage is TRBJ2-7; 9 nucleotides align to TRBD2. V was clipped by 1 base and J by 0 bases; unmatched bases: 7. Per the germline V gene, CDR1 is GTSNPN and CDR2 is SVGIG (reference sequence). The CDR3 has 16 residues. CDR3 amino acids: CAWSGLAGFSSYEQYF. The DNA of the CDR3 is TGTGCCTGGAGTGGGCTAGCGGGGTTCAGCTCCTACGAGCAGTACTTC.

The chain recombines TRBV9 with TRBJ2-1; 7 bases map to TRBD1. V gave up 3 bases and J gave up 7 bases; unmatched junction bases: 7. Germline V lookup: CDR1 SGDLS, CDR2 YYNGEE. CDR3 size: 14 residues. The CDR3 nucleotides read TGTGCCAGCAGCGCCTCGACAGGGAGAAATGAGCAGTTCTTC. This codes for CASSASTGRNEQFF.

The chain joins TRBV5-1 to TRBJ2-1; unclear D gene. V gave up 5 bases and J gave up 5 bases, with 11 bases separating them. Germline CDR1 is SGHRS and CDR2 is YFSETQ. This CDR3 has 13 amino acids. The CDR3 region has the DNA TGCGCCAGCAGGGTACGAGCTGACAATGAGCAGTTCTTC. Translated: CASRVRADNEQFF.

The chain employs TRBV19 and TRBJ2-1; no reliable D call. Per the germline V gene, CDR1 is LNHDA and CDR2 is SQIVND (reference sequence). This CDR3 contains 16 residues. V was shortened by 5 bases and J by 3 bases, with 17 bases between the two germline ends. For the CDR3, the DNA is TGTGCCAGTAGTGTAGTGAGCGTTGGCAGCTACAATGAGCAGTTCTTC. Translation: CASSVVSVGSYNEQFF.

The genes are TRBV6-1 and TRBJ1-1; TRBD1 matches at 8 bases. V was clipped by 5 bases and J by 5 bases; unmatched bases: 7. The germline CDR1 and CDR2 sequences are MNHNS and SASEGT. This CDR3 is built from 14 residues. The CDR3: CASSPDRGRTEAFF. CDR3 sequence (DNA): TGTGCCAGCAGTCCAGACAGGGGTCGGACTGAAGCTTTCTTT.

This chain uses TRBV29-1 with TRBJ2-7, with a tentative D call TRBD2 (5 bases). Trimming took 4 bases from V and 5 from J, leaving 9 bases between them. Germline CDR1 is SQVTM and CDR2 is ANQGSEA. This CDR3 is 11 amino acids long. DNA of the CDR3: TGCAGCGTTGCTTCGGGGAACGAGCAGTACTTC. It translates to CSVASGNEQYF.

This chain joins TRBV7-2 and TRBJ1-1; D may be TRBD1 (5 bases). CDR3 size: 14 residues. Trimming took off 1 base at V and 3 bases at J, with 9 bases between the two ends. Germline-derived CDR1 and CDR2 are SGHTA and FQGNSA. In DNA form, the CDR3 reads TGTGCCAGCAGCTTAGAGTTGGGGCACACTGAAGCTTTCTTT. Encoded protein: CASSLELGHTEAFF.

Concerning this clone: This sample includes further DNA sequences coding for the same CDR3. This chain uses TRBV5-1 with TRBJ1-1; the D gene is possibly TRBD1 (6 bases). Deletions cut 2 bases from V and 5 bases from J, with 10 bases between. The CDR3 is 13 amino acids. Germline assignment: CDR1 SGHRS and CDR2 YFSETQ. The CDR3 DNA sequence: TGCGCCAGCAGCTTTAACAGGGAGACTGAAGCTTTCTTT. It encodes CASSFNRETEAFF.

V is TRBV5-1 and J is TRBJ2-7; 8 nucleotides agree with TRBD2. Germline CDR1 and CDR2: SGHRS and YFSETQ. The CDR3 spans 14 residues. J was trimmed by 6 bases and V by 2 bases; bases with no gene match: 7. The CDR3 DNA is TGCGCCAGCAGCTTCATCGGGGGGGAAGGCGAGCAGTACTTC. It encodes CASSFIGGEGEQYF. The whole variable domain, remainder taken from reference TRBV5-1 and TRBJ2-7, is KAGVTQTPRYLIKTRGQQVTLSCSPISGHRSVSWYQQTPGQGLQFLFEYFSETQRNKGNFPGRFSGRQFSNSRSEMNVSTLELGDSALYLCASSFIGGEGEQYFGPGTRLTVT.

A note on this clone: The junction departs from germline at one end; a sequencing error may be responsible. The chain has TRBV7-9 and TRBJ2-6, with D perhaps TRBD1 (7 bases). CDR3 size: 16 residues. CDR1 and CDR2 from the germline V gene are SEHNR and FQNEAQ (reference sequence). In DNA form, the CDR3 reads TGTTCCAGCAGCTTACCAGGGGGGACTGGGGCCAACGTCCTGACTTTC. Protein: CSSSLPGGTGANVLTF.

The V gene is TRBV5-1, the J gene TRBJ2-6; D gene uncertain. CDR1 and CDR2 (germline): SGHRS, YFSETQ. The CDR3 consists of 15 residues. Trimming pared 3 bases from V and 4 bases from J, leaving 11 bases between. The CDR3 coding sequence is TGCGCCAGCAGCTCAGACTTAGGAGGGGCCAACGTCCTGACTTTC. Translation: CASSSDLGGANVLTF.

CDR3 nucleotides: TGTGCCAGCACGCTAACAGGGTACTCCTACGAGCAGTACTTC. Its translation is CASTLTGYSYEQYF. This chain links TRBV28 with TRBJ2-7; D possibly corresponds to TRBD1 (6 bases). The CDR3 loop spans 14 amino acids. Deletions cut 7 bases from V and 0 bases from J, with 13 bases between. The germline V gene encodes CDR1 MDHEN and CDR2 SYDVKM.

CDR3 nucleotide sequence: TGTGCCAGCAGTTACCCGCGGGGGGGTAACACTGAAGCTTTCTTT. The encoded protein is CASSYPRGGNTEAFF. V gene TRBV28 combines with J gene TRBJ1-1; TRBD1 is a possible D gene (5 bases). The ends were cut back, 4 bases at V and 2 bases at J, with 14 bases in the middle. CDR3 size: 15 residues. Germline-derived CDR1 and CDR2 are MDHEN and SYDVKM.

This clone was seen only once. The DNA for the CDR3 is TGTGCCACCAGCACCGATTACACAGGATCCAGCTATGGCTACACCTTC. Its protein product is CATSTDYTGSSYGYTF. The rearrangement links TRBV15 to TRBJ1-2; the D gene is possibly TRBD1 (5 bases). This CDR3 has 16 amino acids. V was trimmed by 4 bases and J by 4 bases, leaving 19 bases between them. CDR1 and CDR2 from the germline V gene are LNHNV and YYDKDF (reference sequence).

The chain recombines TRBV7-9 with TRBJ1-5; TRBD1 matches 7 bases. The CDR3 is 15 residues long. V was pared by 4 bases and J by 6 bases, with 9 bases of the junction left unmatched. The germline CDR1 and CDR2 sequences are SEHNR and FQNEAQ (reference sequence). CDR3 region: CASSSTGQFVQPQHF. The CDR3, as DNA: TGTGCCAGCAGCTCAACGGGACAGTTCGTTCAGCCCCAGCATTTT.

The genes are TRBV4-3 and TRBJ1-2; 7 bases map to TRBD1. The CDR3 contains 15 residues. V shed 3 bases, J shed 4 bases, and the junction held 8 bases outside the gene matches. Germline lookup yields CDR1 LGHNA and CDR2 YSLEER. The CDR3 loop reads CASSHDRDFRYGYTF. The CDR3 DNA sequence: TGCGCCAGCAGCCACGACAGGGATTTCCGCTATGGCTACACCTTC.

The table lists this clone with a few counts. The J gene is TRBJ1-1, the V gene TRBV7-2; TRBD1 agrees at 7 bases. Germline loops: CDR1 SGHTA, CDR2 FQGNSA. V was clipped by 3 bases and J by 0 bases; unmatched bases: 13. The CDR3 spans 18 residues. CDR3 coding DNA: TGTGCCAGCAGCTTGTTAGCTGGGACAGTGCCCATGAACACTGAAGCTTTCTTT. Its translation: CASSLLAGTVPMNTEAFF.

This rearrangement joins TRBV2 to TRBJ2-3; D is uncertain. With 8 bases removed from V and 7 bases from J, the gap between germline ends came to 13 bases. CDR3 length: 12 amino acids. Germline CDR1 reads SNHLY; CDR2 reads FYNNEI. The chain's CDR3 is CASHTEINTQYF. CDR3 nucleotide sequence: TGTGCCAGCCACACCGAAATAAATACGCAGTATTTT.